The rows below give T cell receptor beta chains drawn from one sample of a study of shared clonotypes between healthy human individuals. Sequencing was performed with immunoSEQ multiplex PCR; in TCRdb, only in-frame clones are kept and a portion is missing. The table records more than 900,000 clones, roughly 74% of them present only once. The material sequenced was memory CD4+ T cells from PBMCs. All receptors come from a man younger than 30 in good health. Some clones in this sample may be carry-over from other donors' samples. Both conserved end residues are part of each CDR3. D genes are given only for firm matches. Rows give clone size only sometimes, using once, few, many, or a class for an expanded clone.

cdr3_length,j_call,d_call,v_call,clone_size,cdr3_aa,cdr3_nt
11,TRBJ1-2,.,TRBV28,.,CASRRDYGYTF,TGTGCCAGCAGACGGGACTATGGCTACACCTTC
14,TRBJ1-5,.,TRBV2,.,CASSPVERNQPQHF,TGTGCCAGCAGCCCAGTAGAACGAAATCAGCCCCAGCATTTT
13,TRBJ2-1,TRBD1,TRBV6-6,.,CASSGDSYNEQFF,TGTGCCAGCAGTGGGGACAGCTACAATGAGCAGTTCTTC
15,TRBJ1-4,TRBD1,TRBV7-6,.,CASSLGGTGREKLFF,TGTGCCAGCAGCTTAGGAGGGACAGGGCGCGAAAAACTGTTTTTT
13,TRBJ1-5,.,TRBV30,.,CAWSLTQGQPQHF,TGTGCCTGGAGTCTTACCCAGGGACAGCCCCAGCATTTT
17,TRBJ2-7,.,TRBV2,.,CASSIEKTGPRSYEQYF,TGTGCCAGCAGTATAGAAAAAACGGGACCCCGCTCCTACGAGCAGTACTTC
16,TRBJ2-1,.,TRBV5-4,.,CASGPNSGLAYNEQFF,TGTGCCAGCGGTCCAAATAGCGGATTAGCCTACAATGAGCAGTTCTTC
14,TRBJ2-2,TRBD1,TRBV7-9,once,CASSNGQGTGELFF,TGTGCCAGCAGCAACGGACAGGGAACCGGGGAGCTGTTTTTT
13,TRBJ2-7,.,TRBV28,.,CASKEGGTYEQYF,TGTGCCAGCAAGGAAGGAGGGACCTACGAGCAGTACTTC
12,TRBJ2-7,.,TRBV4-2,.,CASSLSPYEQYF,TGTGCCAGCAGCCTTAGCCCCTACGAGCAGTACTTC
14,TRBJ2-1,TRBD1,TRBV5-1,.,CASSSRTGINEQFF,TGCGCCAGCAGTAGTAGGACAGGGATAAATGAGCAGTTCTTC
16,TRBJ2-7,TRBD2,TRBV11-2,.,CASSHIGLAGDHEQYF,TGTGCCAGCAGTCACATTGGACTAGCGGGAGACCACGAGCAGTACTTC
17,TRBJ2-3,TRBD2,TRBV5-1,.,CASSPNPGTRGTDTQYF,TGCGCCAGCAGCCCCAACCCCGGGACTAGAGGCACAGATACGCAGTATTTT
13,TRBJ1-2,.,TRBV14,.,CASSPGLNYGYTF,TGTGCCAGCAGCCCGGGCCTAAACTATGGCTACACCTTC
14,TRBJ2-1,.,TRBV5-1,.,CASSLLPGYREQFF,TGCGCCAGCAGCTTGTTACCGGGATACAGGGAGCAGTTCTTC
16,TRBJ2-7,TRBD2,TRBV9,.,CASTPGGAGGIYEQYF,TGTGCCAGCACCCCGGGGGGGGCGGGAGGTATCTACGAGCAGTACTTC
13,TRBJ2-5,.,TRBV25-1,.,CASSARDQETQYF,TGTGCCAGCAGTGCCCGGGATCAAGAGACCCAGTACTTC
15,TRBJ1-5,.,TRBV19,few,CASSPAGPSNQPQHF,TGTGCCAGTAGTCCCGCGGGACCGAGCAATCAGCCCCAGCATTTT
14,TRBJ2-1,TRBD1,TRBV7-3,.,CASSPSGQYNEQFF,TGTGCCAGCAGCCCATCGGGACAGTACAATGAGCAGTTCTTC
13,TRBJ1-1,.,TRBV7-6,.,CASSHPGDTEAFF,TGTGCCAGCAGCCACCCGGGGGACACTGAAGCTTTCTTT
17,TRBJ2-5,TRBD2,TRBV28,.,CASSLRLGLASQETQYF,TGTGCCAGCAGTTTAAGACTCGGACTAGCCTCCCAAGAGACCCAGTACTTC
15,TRBJ1-1,TRBD1,TRBV10-3,once,CAISPNRGENTEAFF,TGTGCCATCAGCCCTAACAGGGGGGAGAACACTGAAGCTTTCTTT
15,TRBJ2-2,TRBD2,TRBV5-4,.,CASSLVAGEAGELFF,TGTGCCAGCAGCTTAGTAGCGGGAGAAGCCGGGGAGCTGTTTTTT
12,TRBJ2-3,TRBD1,TRBV2,.,CASRQGSDTQYF,TGTGCCAGCAGACAGGGGTCAGATACGCAGTATTTT
19,TRBJ2-7,TRBD2,TRBV5-6,.,CASSSKTGLAGGPSHEQYF,TGTGCCAGCAGCTCAAAGACTGGACTAGCGGGAGGGCCTAGTCACGAGCAGTACTTC
15,TRBJ2-7,.,TRBV9,once,CASSVEGFSPYEQYF,TGTGCCAGCAGCGTAGAGGGTTTTTCGCCATACGAGCAGTACTTC
15,TRBJ1-2,.,TRBV7-2,few,CASSRSQGLENGYTF,TGTGCCAGCAGCCGCTCCCAGGGGTTGGAAAATGGCTACACCTTC
15,TRBJ1-5,TRBD1,TRBV2,.,CASRRDRGNNQPQHF,TGTGCCAGCAGGCGGGACAGGGGGAACAATCAGCCCCAGCATTTT
13,TRBJ2-2,.,TRBV25-1,.,CASRGPGTGELFF,TGTGCCAGCAGGGGACCAGGGACCGGGGAGCTGTTTTTT
17,TRBJ1-1,.,TRBV28,.,CASSLVNPLGSNTEAFF,TGTGCCAGCAGTCTAGTCAACCCCTTGGGTTCGAACACTGAAGCTTTCTTT
15,TRBJ1-4,.,TRBV27,.,CASSQTASILGKLFF,TGTGCCAGCAGCCAAACGGCTTCAATACTTGGAAAACTGTTTTTT
13,TRBJ2-5,TRBD1,TRBV5-1,.,CASSSTGEETQYF,TGCGCCAGCAGCTCCACAGGGGAAGAGACCCAGTACTTC
12,TRBJ1-2,.,TRBV6-5,few,CASSSGLYGYTF,TGTGCCAGCAGTTCGGGACTCTATGGCTACACCTTC
15,TRBJ1-2,TRBD1,TRBV6-5,few,CASTQGQGAYYGYTF,TGTGCCAGCACCCAAGGACAGGGGGCATACTATGGCTACACCTTC
12,TRBJ1-2,TRBD1,TRBV28,once,CASRTGDYGYTF,TGTGCCAGCCGGACAGGGGACTATGGCTACACCTTC
17,TRBJ2-1,TRBD2,TRBV10-2,.,CASRGTSGTSSYNEQFF,TGCGCCAGCAGAGGGACTAGCGGGACGAGCTCCTACAATGAGCAGTTCTTC
13,TRBJ1-2,.,TRBV7-9,.,CASRPGLGYGYTF,TGTGCCAGCAGACCAGGGTTAGGCTATGGCTACACCTTC
14,TRBJ2-1,.,TRBV18,.,CASSPISGPNEQFF,TGTGCCAGCTCACCAATAAGCGGCCCCAATGAGCAGTTCTTC
17,TRBJ2-5,.,TRBV7-9,once,CASSPDKTGALGETQYF,TGTGCCAGCAGCCCAGATAAGACGGGGGCTTTGGGAGAGACCCAGTACTTC
11,TRBJ2-7,.,TRBV6-1,many,CASSLAGEQYF,TGTGCCAGCAGTCTGGCGGGGGAGCAGTACTTC
17,TRBJ2-7,.,TRBV28,.,CASRHPLRLADTYEQYF,TGTGCCAGCAGACACCCCCTTAGGCTAGCTGATACCTACGAGCAGTACTTC
13,TRBJ2-1,.,TRBV7-8,.,CASSLGQGLEQFF,TGTGCCAGCAGCTTAGGTCAGGGGCTAGAGCAGTTCTTC
11,TRBJ1-2,.,TRBV20-1,few,CSATRDGGYTF,TGCAGTGCTACCCGGGACGGTGGCTACACCTTC
15,TRBJ2-3,TRBD1,TRBV9,.,CASSVEGQITDTQYF,TGTGCCAGCAGCGTAGAGGGACAGATCACAGATACGCAGTATTTT
15,TRBJ2-7,.,TRBV9,.,CASSVGLAESYEQYF,TGTGCCAGCAGCGTAGGATTAGCGGAATCCTACGAGCAGTACTTC
14,TRBJ2-5,.,TRBV28,.,CASSSVAGWETQYF,TGTGCCAGCAGTAGCGTCGCGGGGTGGGAGACCCAGTACTTC
15,TRBJ1-2,.,TRBV5-8,.,CASSSRLVLDYGYTF,TGTGCCAGCAGCTCTCGACTGGTTCTGGACTATGGCTACACCTTC
12,TRBJ2-5,.,TRBV10-3,.,CATGTVEETQYF,TGTGCCACGGGGACCGTGGAAGAGACCCAGTACTTC
14,TRBJ2-1,.,TRBV5-6,.,CASSPVGRDNEQFF,TGTGCCAGCAGCCCCGTCGGGCGGGACAATGAGCAGTTCTTC
14,TRBJ1-1,.,TRBV5-1,.,CASSLDSQNTEAFF,TGCGCCAGCAGCTTGGACAGCCAGAACACTGAAGCTTTCTTT
13,TRBJ1-3,.,TRBV5-1,once,CASSLGTGNTIYF,TGCGCCAGCAGCCTAGGGACAGGAAACACCATATATTTT
16,TRBJ2-1,TRBD2,TRBV30,.,CAWSAGTSGTYNEQFF,TGTGCCTGGAGCGCAGGGACTAGCGGAACCTACAATGAGCAGTTCTTC